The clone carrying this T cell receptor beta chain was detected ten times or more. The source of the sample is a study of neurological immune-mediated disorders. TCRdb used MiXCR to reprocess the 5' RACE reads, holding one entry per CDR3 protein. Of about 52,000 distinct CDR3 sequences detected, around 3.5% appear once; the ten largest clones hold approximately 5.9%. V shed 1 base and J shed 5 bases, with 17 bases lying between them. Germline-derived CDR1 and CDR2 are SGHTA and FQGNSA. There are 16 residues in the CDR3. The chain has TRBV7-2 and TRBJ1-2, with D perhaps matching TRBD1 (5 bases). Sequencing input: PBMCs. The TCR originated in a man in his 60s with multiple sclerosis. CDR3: CASSLDSGRSIYGYTF. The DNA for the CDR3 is TGTGCCAGCAGCTTAGACTCGGGACGATCCATTTATGGCTACACCTTC.